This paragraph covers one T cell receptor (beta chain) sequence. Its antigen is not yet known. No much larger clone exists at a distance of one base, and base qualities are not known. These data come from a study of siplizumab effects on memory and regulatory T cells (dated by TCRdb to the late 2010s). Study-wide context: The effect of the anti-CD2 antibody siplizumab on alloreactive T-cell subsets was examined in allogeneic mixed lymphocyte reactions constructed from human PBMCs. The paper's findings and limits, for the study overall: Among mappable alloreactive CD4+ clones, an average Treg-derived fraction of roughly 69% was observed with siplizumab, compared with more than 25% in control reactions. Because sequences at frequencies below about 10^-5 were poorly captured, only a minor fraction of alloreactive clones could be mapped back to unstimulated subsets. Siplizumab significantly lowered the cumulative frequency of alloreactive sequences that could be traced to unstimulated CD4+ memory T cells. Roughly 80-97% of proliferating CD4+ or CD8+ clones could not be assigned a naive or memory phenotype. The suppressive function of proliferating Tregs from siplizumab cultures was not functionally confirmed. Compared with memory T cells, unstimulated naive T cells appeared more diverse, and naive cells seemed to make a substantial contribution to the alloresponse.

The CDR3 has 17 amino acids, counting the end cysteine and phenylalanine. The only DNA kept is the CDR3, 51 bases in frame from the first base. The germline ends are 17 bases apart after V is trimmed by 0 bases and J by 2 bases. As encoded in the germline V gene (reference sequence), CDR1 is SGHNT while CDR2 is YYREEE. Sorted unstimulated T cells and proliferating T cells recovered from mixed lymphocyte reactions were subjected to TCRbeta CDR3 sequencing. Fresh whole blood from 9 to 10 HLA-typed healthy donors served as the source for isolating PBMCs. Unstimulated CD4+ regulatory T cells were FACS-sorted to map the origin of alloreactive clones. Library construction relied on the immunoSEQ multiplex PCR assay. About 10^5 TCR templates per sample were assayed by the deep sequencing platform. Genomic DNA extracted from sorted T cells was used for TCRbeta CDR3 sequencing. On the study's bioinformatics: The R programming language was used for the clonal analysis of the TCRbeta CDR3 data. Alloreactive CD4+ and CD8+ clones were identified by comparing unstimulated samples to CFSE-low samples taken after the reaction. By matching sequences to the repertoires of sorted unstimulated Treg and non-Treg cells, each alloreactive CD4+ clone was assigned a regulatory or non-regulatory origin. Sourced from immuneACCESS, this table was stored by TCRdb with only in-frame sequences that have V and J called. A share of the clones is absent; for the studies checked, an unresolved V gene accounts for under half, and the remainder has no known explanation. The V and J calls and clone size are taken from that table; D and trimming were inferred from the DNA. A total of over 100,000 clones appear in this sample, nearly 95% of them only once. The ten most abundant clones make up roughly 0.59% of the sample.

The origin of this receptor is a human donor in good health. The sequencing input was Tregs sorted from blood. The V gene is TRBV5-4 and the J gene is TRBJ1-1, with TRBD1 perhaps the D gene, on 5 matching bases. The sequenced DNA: TGTGCCAGCAGCTTGGAAGGGGCTATACAAACCAACACTGAAGCTTTCTTT. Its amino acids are CASSLEGAIQTNTEAFF.